These 24 T cell receptor beta chains were all obtained from the same sample, sequenced in a study of regulatory T cells in long-lasting Graves disease listed by TCRdb under 2021. Library creation used multiplex PCR. These reads were obtained on an Illumina HiSeq 4000. To build TCR beta libraries, CDR3 regions were amplified by Arm-PCR using iRepertoire HTBI primers. Clones were called with MiXCR by TCRdb after fastp trimmed the public reads at Q25, and only in-frame beta chains were retained. A single entry per CDR3 protein holds the most common genes and DNA from its merged rows. The sample table contains some 600,000 distinct CDR3 sequences; only one count was recorded for about 16% of them. Of the sample, around 12% is held by the ten largest clones. The meaning of the sample's time point label: newly diagnosed GD, antithyroid drugs for less than 3 months. For both TCR sequencing and RNA sequencing, RNA was extracted from PBMCs in TRIzol.

In addition, the sample was reused for a study of T cells in Graves' hyperthyroidism and ophthalmopathy.

The sequenced sample was peripheral blood mononuclear cells (PBMCs), obtained at new diagnosis, from a patient treated with antithyroid drugs. The receptor set was obtained from a man younger than 30 with Graves disease. Donor details come from another sample of the same person, matched by shared clones.

The V call is TRBV5-1, the J call TRBJ2-7, with 7 bases fitting TRBD1. Germline V CDR1 and CDR2: SGHRS, YFSETQ. V was clipped by 4 bases and J by 2 bases; unmatched bases: 12. This CDR3 is built from 16 residues. The CDR3 loop reads CASSPWAGTATYEQYF. In nucleotides, the CDR3 is TGCGCCAGCAGCCCCTGGGCCGGGACAGCGACCTACGAGCAGTACTTC.

This clonotype was observed at least ten times. J is TRBJ1-5 and V is TRBV27, with a weak D call TRBD1 (6 bases). V dropped 3 bases and J dropped 4 bases, with 13 bases sitting between them. Germline CDR1 reads MNHEY; CDR2 reads SMNVEV (reference sequence). The length of the CDR3 is 15 residues. The CDR3 region is CASSFAPGTNQPQHF. The CDR3 DNA reads TGTGCCAGCAGTTTTGCCCCCGGGACAAATCAGCCCCAGCATTTT.

The chain has TRBV27 and TRBJ2-5; 7 bases are a match to TRBD2. Losses at the gene ends were 2 bases for V and 5 bases for J; bases not matched to a gene: 5. CDR3 length equals 14 residues. Germline loops: CDR1 MNHEY, CDR2 SMNVEV (reference sequence). CDR3 DNA: TGTGCCAGCAGTTTAGGGCTAGCGGCGGAGACCCAGTACTTC. Translated: CASSLGLAAETQYF.

This clonotype was picked up many times. This chain uses TRBV7-9 with TRBJ2-1, with 7 positions matching TRBD2. The junction had 13 bases not matched to a gene; V was cut back by 8 bases and J by 6 bases. Germline assignment: CDR1 SEHNR and CDR2 FQNEAQ (reference sequence). CDR3 length: 15 amino acids. The DNA of the CDR3 is TGTGCCAGCTGCACTGGCGGGAGCCCGATCAATGAGCAGTTCTTC. Its translation is CASCTGGSPINEQFF.

This clonotype has a handful of counts. The chain has TRBV19 and TRBJ2-1; the match to TRBD1 covers 9 bases. Germline assignment: CDR1 LNHDA and CDR2 SQIVND (reference sequence). The trim removed 5 bases at V and 7 bases at J, leaving 9 bases unmatched. This CDR3 region has 15 residues. The CDR3 sequence: CASSVPGQGWNEQFF. The CDR3 DNA sequence: TGTGCCAGTAGTGTACCGGGACAGGGATGGAATGAGCAGTTCTTC.

Ten or more counts support this clonotype. The chain joins TRBV3-1 to TRBJ2-1; maybe TRBD2 (6 bases). In germline, CDR1 is LGHDT, CDR2 YNNKEL (reference sequence). V lost 4 bases, J lost 5 bases, and 15 bases lay in between. The CDR3 length is 15 residues. The CDR3 region is CASSPWRGGDNEQFF. The CDR3 nucleotides are TGTGCCAGCAGCCCCTGGCGGGGAGGTGACAATGAGCAGTTCTTC.

This clonotype was found many times. V gene TRBV6-1 combines with J gene TRBJ1-1; D not resolved. Germline V lookup: CDR1 MNHNS, CDR2 SASEGT. Deletions cut 6 bases from V and 1 base from J, with 12 bases between. The CDR3 extends over 14 amino acids. The CDR3: CASRDRTGNTEAFF. CDR3 bases: TGTGCCAGCAGAGACCGGACGGGGAACACTGAAGCTTTCTTT.

This clonotype was seen at least ten times. The V and J genes are TRBV28 and TRBJ1-4; TRBD1 matches 9 bases. From germline, CDR1 is MDHEN and CDR2 SYDVKM. V shed 7 bases, J shed 7 bases, and the junction held 4 bases outside the gene matches. This CDR3 is built from 13 residues. Here the CDR3 DNA reads TGTGCCAGCACGGGACAGGGTGGTGAAAAACTGTTTTTT. Encoded protein: CASTGQGGEKLFF.

The rearrangement joins TRBV7-8 to TRBJ2-2; D possibly matches TRBD1 or TRBD2 (5 bases each). Trimming removed 1 base from V and 9 bases from J, with 15 bases in between. CDR1 is SGHVS, CDR2 FQNEAQ, per germline. This CDR3 region has 15 residues. The CDR3 DNA sequence: TGTGCCAGCAGCTTAGTCGGGACCGGAACCCGGGAGCTGTTTTTT. The encoded protein is CASSLVGTGTRELFF.

The chain recombines TRBV20-1 with TRBJ2-7; 11 bases agree with TRBD2. The CDR3 length is 12 residues. The germline gives CDR1 DFQATT, CDR2 SNEGSKA (reference sequence). With 6 bases clipped from V and 5 bases from J, the junction kept 3 bases outside the gene matches. CDR3 protein: CSAGTSGHEQYF. The CDR3 nucleotides are TGCAGTGCCGGGACTAGCGGTCACGAGCAGTACTTC.

V usage is TRBV28 and J usage is TRBJ2-1; D is unresolved. Germline CDR1 is MDHEN and CDR2 is SYDVKM. The CDR3 loop spans 17 amino acids. With 2 bases removed from V and 5 bases from J, the gap between germline ends came to 19 bases. The CDR3 loop reads CASSLRSTYRLDNEQFF. The CDR3 nucleotides are TGTGCCAGCAGTTTAAGGAGCACGTACAGATTGGACAATGAGCAGTTCTTC. The full variable domain, rest sourced from reference TRBV28 and TRBJ2-1, is DVKVTQSSRYLVKRTGEKVFLECVQDMDHENMFWYRQDPGLGLRLIYFSYDVKMKEKGDIPEGYSVSREKKERFSLILESASTNQTSMYLCASSLRSTYRLDNEQFFGPGTRLTVL.

This clonotype was recorded at least ten times. V gene TRBV6-5 combines with J gene TRBJ1-1, with D tentatively TRBD1 (6 bases). Germline V gene sequence: CDR1 MNHEY, CDR2 SVGAGI. V was trimmed by 4 bases and J by 3 bases, leaving 21 bases between them. The CDR3 consists of 17 residues. CDR3 in DNA: TGTGCCAGCAGTTTGGACAGTGGCCGCTTAGATTACACTGAAGCTTTCTTT. Protein sequence: CASSLDSGRLDYTEAFF.

Comment on this clonotype: A much larger clone is a single base away; this may be a read error. The V gene is TRBV2, the J gene TRBJ2-1; D is ambiguous. Trimming shortened V by 8 bases and J by 8 bases, and 13 bases separated the two germline ends. This CDR3 comprises 12 residues. Germline V lookup: CDR1 SNHLY, CDR2 FYNNEI. CDR3 residues: CASGVIVHEQFF. The CDR3 DNA follows: TGTGCCAGCGGTGTCATAGTCCATGAGCAGTTCTTC.

This clonotype was counted ten times or more. This chain joins TRBV28 and TRBJ2-3; D is perhaps TRBD1 (6 bases). The CDR3 has 16 residues. Germline CDR1 and CDR2: MDHEN and SYDVKM. The V end lost 2 bases, the J end lost 3 bases, and 15 bases lay between the germline ends. The CDR3 coding sequence is TGTGCCAGCAGTTTAGGGGCAAGGGGGTCAACAGATACGCAGTATTTT. Amino acid sequence: CASSLGARGSTDTQYF. The whole variable domain, remainder taken from reference TRBV28 and TRBJ2-3, is DVKVTQSSRYLVKRTGEKVFLECVQDMDHENMFWYRQDPGLGLRLIYFSYDVKMKEKGDIPEGYSVSREKKERFSLILESASTNQTSMYLCASSLGARGSTDTQYFGPGTRLTVL.

This sequence joins TRBV20-1 and TRBJ1-1; D call uncertain. V was shortened by 0 bases and J by 8 bases, with 13 bases between the two germline ends. This CDR3 spans 13 amino acids. Germline-derived CDR1 and CDR2 are DFQATT and SNEGSKA (reference sequence). CDR3 nucleotide sequence: TGCAGTGCTAGAGATCTTCAGGCGACCGAAGCTTTCTTT. It is translated as CSARDLQATEAFF.

This clonotype was seen many times. For the CDR3, the DNA is TGTGCCAGCAACGGATATAGCAATCAGCCCCAGCATTTT. Its translation: CASNGYSNQPQHF. The genes are TRBV6-1 and TRBJ1-5, with D unclear. Germline values: CDR1 MNHNS, CDR2 SASEGT. The CDR3 consists of 13 residues. V lost 7 bases, J lost 0 bases, and 7 bases lay in between.

This clonotype turned up a few times. V is TRBV27 and J is TRBJ1-5; D uncertain. The V gene's germline CDR1 is MNHEY and CDR2 SMNVEV (reference sequence). Trimming removed 0 bases from V and 6 bases from J, with 12 bases in between. CDR3 size: 15 residues. As DNA, the CDR3 is TGTGCCAGCAGTTTATCCAGAGTGATCGGTCAGCCCCAGCATTTT. It yields the protein CASSLSRVIGQPQHF.

This clonotype was seen many times. The rearrangement links TRBV3-1 to TRBJ2-5, with D unclear. Germline-derived CDR1 and CDR2 are LGHDT and YNNKEL (reference sequence). CDR3 length: 14 residues. V was shortened by 5 bases and J by 5 bases, with 15 bases between the two germline ends. The CDR3 sequence is CASSFSTVRETQYF. The CDR3 DNA reads as TGTGCCAGCAGCTTCAGCACGGTACGGGAGACCCAGTACTTC.

This clonotype has just a few counts. The chain uses TRBV12-3 or TRBV12-4 and TRBJ1-2, with a possible D match to TRBD1 (5 bases). CDR3 length: 14 amino acids. The V end lost 3 bases, the J end lost 8 bases, and 16 bases lay between the germline ends. CDR3 residues: CASSFRRRGVGYTF. For the CDR3, the DNA is TGTGCCAGCAGTTTTCGACGGCGGGGGGTAGGCTACACCTTC.

This clonotype was picked up many times. The chain employs TRBV28 and TRBJ2-3, with 7 bases that match TRBD1. The V gene end was trimmed by 3 bases and the J gene end by 5 bases; junction bases not matched to a gene: 2. The CDR3 contains 13 residues. Germline CDR1 is MDHEN and CDR2 is SYDVKM. CDR3 DNA: TGTGCCAGCAGTTTCGGGACAGAAGATACGCAGTATTTT. Protein sequence: CASSFGTEDTQYF.

For this clonotype: With a much larger clone just one base away, this may be a read error. The V and J genes are TRBV27 and TRBJ2-7; possibly TRBD1 for D (6 bases). Germline CDR1 MNHEY, CDR2 SMNVEV (reference sequence). V was clipped by 6 bases and J by 1 base, with 16 bases between them. The CDR3 runs 15 residues. The CDR3 reads CASRLQQGGSYEQYF. The CDR3 DNA reads as TGTGCCAGCAGGTTACAACAGGGTGGGTCCTACGAGCAGTACTTC.

This clonotype was observed many times. This sequence joins TRBV12-3 or TRBV12-4 and TRBJ1-2, with D unclear. The germline V and J ends were trimmed by 5 bases and 1 base, with 14 bases remaining between them. The CDR3 runs 15 residues. The chain's CDR3 is CASSLGGVLNYGYTF. CDR3 nucleotide sequence: TGTGCCAGCAGTCTTGGCGGTGTGCTTAACTATGGCTACACCTTC.

This clonotype was seen only a few times. This chain uses TRBV13 with TRBJ2-5; tentatively, D is TRBD2 (6 bases). The germline gives CDR1 PRHDT, CDR2 FYEKMQ (reference sequence). Trimming pared 2 bases from V and 3 bases from J, leaving 31 bases between. The CDR3 length is 21 residues. CDR3 coding DNA: TGTGCCAGCAGCTTATTTGGGGGACTCGACACCGGGAAAGACCAGGAAGAGACCCAGTACTTC. Translated, it gives CASSLFGGLDTGKDQEETQYF.

The count of this clonotype is one. A read error may produce the germline difference seen at one junction end. The chain couples TRBV7-7 to TRBJ2-6, with D uncertain. The CDR3 runs to 17 residues. The germline CDR1 and CDR2 sequences are SSHAT and FNYEAQ (reference sequence). The CDR3, as DNA: TGTGCTAGCAGCCCACTAACCACCCTATCTGGGGCCAACGTCCTGACTTTC. This codes for CASSPLTTLSGANVLTF.